This TCR beta chain was sequenced for a study of identical twins. Study conclusions and caveats: Analyses of zero insertions could be partly confounded by invariant MAIT and iNKT cells. Cross-sectional statistical analysis was relied on for the conclusions, without the same donors being followed. Cord blood's abundant beta clonotypes had fewer insertions, unlike memory repertoires.

The CDR3 sequence is 13 residues long. Germline V lookup: CDR1 SGHVS, CDR2 FNYEAQ. TCRdb ran MiXCR on the 5' RACE reads and lists one entry per CDR3 protein. Here the sample spans 1.5 million to 2 million distinct CDR3 sequences, around 29% being singletons. Details on this clonotype: Its matching antigen is unknown. Mismatch with germline at one junction end may stem from a read error.

All donors were healthy, and all were Caucasian. This clonotype was obtained from a newborn girl in good health. Sequences were obtained from cord blood. The chain is built from TRBV7-6 and TRBJ2-7, with TRBD2 as a possible D gene (5 bases). CDR3 in amino acids: CASSRTPSHEQYF. In DNA, the CDR3 is TGTGCCAGCAGTCGGACTCCCTCCCACGAGCAGTACTTC. Supplemented by reference TRBV7-6 and TRBJ2-7, the full variable domain reads GAGVSQSPRYKVTKRGQDVALRCDPISGHVSLYWYRQALGQGPEFLTYFNYEAQQDKSGLPNDRFSAERPEGSISTLTIQRTEQRDSAMYRCASSRTPSHEQYFGPGTRLTVT.